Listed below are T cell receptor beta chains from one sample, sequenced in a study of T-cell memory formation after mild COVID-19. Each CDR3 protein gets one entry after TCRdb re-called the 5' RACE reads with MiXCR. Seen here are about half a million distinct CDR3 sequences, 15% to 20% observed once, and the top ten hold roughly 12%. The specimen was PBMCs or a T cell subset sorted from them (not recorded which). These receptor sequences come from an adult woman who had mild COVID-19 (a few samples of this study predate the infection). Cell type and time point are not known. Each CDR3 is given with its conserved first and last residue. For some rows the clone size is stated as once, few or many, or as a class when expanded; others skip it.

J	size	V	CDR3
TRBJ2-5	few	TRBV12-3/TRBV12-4	CASSLGTGWGQETQYF
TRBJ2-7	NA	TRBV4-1	CASSQEAGGPNEQYF
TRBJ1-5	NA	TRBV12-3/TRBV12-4	CAGSFRINQPQHF
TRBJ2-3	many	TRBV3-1	CASSQGNGGAADTQYF
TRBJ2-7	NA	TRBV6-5	CASSRQGSPRGQYF
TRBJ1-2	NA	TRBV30	CAWGWDRGAYGYTF
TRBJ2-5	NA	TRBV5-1	CASSSSGGAGETQYF
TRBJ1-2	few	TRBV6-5	CASSYSRDSSGYTF
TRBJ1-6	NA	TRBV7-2	CASSLFFGGGSPLHF
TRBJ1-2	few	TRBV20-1	CSARDPGTSYGYTF
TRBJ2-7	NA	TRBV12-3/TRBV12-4	CASSKRTGAYEQYF
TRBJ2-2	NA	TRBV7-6	CASSSRNRDTGELFF
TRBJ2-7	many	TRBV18	CASSPIRTSEQYF
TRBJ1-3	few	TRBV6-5	CASSRVGYSGNTIYF
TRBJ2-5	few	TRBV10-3	CAIRSDRADRQETQYF
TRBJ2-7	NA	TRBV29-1	CSVEGWEESLTYEQYF
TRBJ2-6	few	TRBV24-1	CATSDWGDPGANVLTF
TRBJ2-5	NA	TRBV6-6	CASSFDPGALPYQETQYF
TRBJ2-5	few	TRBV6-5	CASRKLAKETQYF
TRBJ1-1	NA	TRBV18	CASSPTEMNTEAFF
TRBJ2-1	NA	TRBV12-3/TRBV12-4	CASSFTGTSGTSNEQFF
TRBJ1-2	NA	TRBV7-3	CASSPSSDRGRYGYTF
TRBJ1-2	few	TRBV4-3	CASSQVRQGTGYTF
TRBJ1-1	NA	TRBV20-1	CSAREGVEAFF
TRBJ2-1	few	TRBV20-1	CSARGGGSYNEQFF
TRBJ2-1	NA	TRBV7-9	CASSLVLAGINEQFF
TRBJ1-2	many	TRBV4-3	CASSQERAGGYTF
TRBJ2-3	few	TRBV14	CASSQGLASTDTQYF
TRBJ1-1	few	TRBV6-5	CASSYSMVVAEAFF
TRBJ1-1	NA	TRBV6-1	CASTEGRVVTEAFF
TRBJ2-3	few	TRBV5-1	CASSLVVSSTDTQYF
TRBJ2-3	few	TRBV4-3	CASSQDLRADTQYF
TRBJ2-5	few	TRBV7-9	CASSLSGVRETQYF
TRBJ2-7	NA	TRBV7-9	CASSSNRDIGVEQYF
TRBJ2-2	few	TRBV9	CASSVEDPNTGELFF
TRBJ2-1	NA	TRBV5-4	CASSLVQAVTQNEQFF
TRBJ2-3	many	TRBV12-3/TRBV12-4	CASQSSGSPYF
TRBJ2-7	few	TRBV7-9	CASSPQGEGPYEQYF
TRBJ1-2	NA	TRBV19	CAASSTAFEGYTF
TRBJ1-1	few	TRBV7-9	CASRIPGGLGTEAFF
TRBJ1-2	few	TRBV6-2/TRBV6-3	CASSYPGGQTYGYTF
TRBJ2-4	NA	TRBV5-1	CATADEDGLVNF
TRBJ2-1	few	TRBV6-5	CASRPPIRWASGYNEQFF
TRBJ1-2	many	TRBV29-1	CSVGQGANYGYTF
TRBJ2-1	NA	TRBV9	CASSLKRGAGPNNEQFF
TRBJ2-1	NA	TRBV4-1	CASVGASNEQFF
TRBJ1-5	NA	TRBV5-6	CASSPGQGLPQHF
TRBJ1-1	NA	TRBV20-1	CSAQGTGMNTEAFF
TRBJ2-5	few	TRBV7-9	CASSGTHQETQYF
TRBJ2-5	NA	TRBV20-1	CSAGETTVRGQTQYF
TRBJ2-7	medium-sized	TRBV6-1	CASSEAPPPLGYEQYF
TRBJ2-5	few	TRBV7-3	CASSLRARSETQYF
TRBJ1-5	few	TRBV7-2	CASSLVQHQPQHF
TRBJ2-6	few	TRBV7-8	CASSEDVDSGANVLTF
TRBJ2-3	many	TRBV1	CTSSRSGTAQYF
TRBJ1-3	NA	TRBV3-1	CASSGPPGNTIYF
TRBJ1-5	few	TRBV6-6	CASGGNSNQPQHF
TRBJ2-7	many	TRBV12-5	CASGHSDRFYEQYF
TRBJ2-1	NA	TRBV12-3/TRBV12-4	CASSEEDEQFF
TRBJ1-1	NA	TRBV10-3	CAISDGSTNTEAFF